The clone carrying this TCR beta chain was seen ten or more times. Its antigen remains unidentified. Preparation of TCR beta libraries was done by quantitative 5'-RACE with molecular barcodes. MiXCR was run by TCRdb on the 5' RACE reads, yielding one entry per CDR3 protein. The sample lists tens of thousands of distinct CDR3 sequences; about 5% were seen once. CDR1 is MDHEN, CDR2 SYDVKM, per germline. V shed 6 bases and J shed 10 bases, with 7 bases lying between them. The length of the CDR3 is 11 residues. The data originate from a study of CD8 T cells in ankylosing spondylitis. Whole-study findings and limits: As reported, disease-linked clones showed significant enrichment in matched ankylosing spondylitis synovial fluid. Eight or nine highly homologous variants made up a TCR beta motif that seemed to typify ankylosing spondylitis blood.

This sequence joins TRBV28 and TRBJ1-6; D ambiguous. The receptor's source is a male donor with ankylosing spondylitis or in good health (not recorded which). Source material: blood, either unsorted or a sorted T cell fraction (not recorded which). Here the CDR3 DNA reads TGTGCCAGCAGCGATGAATCACCCCTCCACTTT. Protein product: CASSDESPLHF.